Presented here are 3 T cell receptor beta chains from one specimen sequenced in a study of control samples from healthy donors and cancer patients. This table comes from immunoSEQ multiplex PCR, and its TCRdb copy is limited to in-frame clones, with some not included. The sample shows 75,000 to 90,000 clones, about 88% of them seen only once. Material for sequencing was blood. These receptors all stem from a man aged 45 to 65 in good health.

The V call is TRBV27, the J call TRBJ2-1; a possible D gene is TRBD1 (5 bases). This CDR3 is built from 14 residues. Trimming left V 8 bases short and J 4 bases short, with 15 bases between. The germline CDR1 and CDR2 sequences are MNHEY and SMNVEV (reference sequence). The CDR3 spells CASHRAGSYNEQFF. CDR3 nucleotide sequence: TGTGCCAGCCACCGGGCAGGGTCTTACAATGAGCAGTTCTTC.

The chain employs TRBV5-4 and TRBJ1-2; TRBD1 is a possible D gene (6 bases). V lost 3 bases and J lost 8, with 17 bases in between. Germline V CDR1 and CDR2: SGHNT, YYREEE (reference sequence). There are 14 residues in the CDR3. The chain's CDR3 is CASSSQVRGWGYTF. The CDR3 coding sequence is TGTGCCAGCAGCTCCCAAGTCAGGGGTTGGGGCTACACCTTC.

This chain connects TRBV11-1 to TRBJ1-1; D unclear. The germline V gene has CDR1 SGHAT and CDR2 FQDESV (reference sequence). Trimming pared 5 bases from V and 6 bases from J, leaving 7 bases between. The CDR3 length is 11 residues. This CDR3 is CASSPFAEAFF. The CDR3 DNA sequence: TGTGCCAGCAGCCCCTTCGCTGAAGCTTTCTTT.